The 22 T cell receptor beta chains reported below all come from one sample, sequenced in a study of blood T cells in healthy people across ages (dated by TCRdb to between 2014 and 2016). The protocol used for the library was 5' RACE. A second PCR of roughly 7 to 11 cycles was run with a J-beta primer mix and a sample-barcoded 5' primer. TCRdb trimmed the raw reads at Q25, called clones with MiXCR and kept productive beta chains. Identical CDR3 protein sequences are pooled into one entry, listed with their most common genes and DNA. The sample table lists around 2 million distinct CDR3 sequences, about two fifths of them with a count of one. The ten largest clones represent 23% of the sample. The sample consisted of blood. All receptors come from a human donor in good health.

The chain recombines TRBV28 with TRBJ1-1, with D unresolved. Germline V gene sequence: CDR1 MDHEN, CDR2 SYDVKM. Trimming took off 5 bases at V and 1 base at J, with 17 bases between the two ends. This CDR3 region has 16 residues. The CDR3 DNA reads as TGTGCCAGCAGTCACCACCTGAAGTCTCAGAACACTGAAGCTTTCTTT. Its translation: CASSHHLKSQNTEAFF. Variable domain in full (rest from reference TRBV28 and TRBJ1-1): DVKVTQSSRYLVKRTGEKVFLECVQDMDHENMFWYRQDPGLGLRLIYFSYDVKMKEKGDIPEGYSVSREKKERFSLILESASTNQTSMYLCASSHHLKSQNTEAFFGQGTRLTVV.

V usage is TRBV30 and J usage is TRBJ1-3; 7 positions agree with TRBD1. Germline V lookup: CDR1 GTSNPN, CDR2 SVGIG (reference sequence). Trimming cost V 5 bases and J 1 base; bases outside gene matches: 5. The CDR3 runs to 14 residues. In DNA, the CDR3 is TGTGCCTGGTTGACAGGGTGGTCTGGAAACACCATATATTTT. As protein: CAWLTGWSGNTIYF.

The chain has TRBV29-1 and TRBJ1-1; D might be TRBD1 (5 bases). The CDR3 has 12 amino acids. CDR1 SQVTM and CDR2 ANQGSEA come from the germline V gene. V was trimmed by 6 bases and J by 2 bases, leaving 10 bases between them. CDR3 residues: CSVFGGNTEAFF. In DNA form, the CDR3 reads TGCAGCGTATTTGGGGGTAACACTGAAGCTTTCTTT.

The rearrangement uses TRBV9 and TRBJ2-1; 9 positions agree with TRBD2. V was clipped by 3 bases and J by 2 bases; unmatched bases: 6. Germline V CDR1 and CDR2: SGDLS, YYNGEE. The CDR3 extends over 16 amino acids. This chain's CDR3 is CASSAGGGAAYNEQFF. The DNA of the CDR3 is TGTGCCAGCAGCGCCGGCGGGGGGGCCGCCTACAATGAGCAGTTCTTC.

This clonotype has a handful of counts. V gene TRBV9 combines with J gene TRBJ1-2; 11 bases are a match to TRBD1. The junction had 6 bases not matched to a gene; V was cut back by 3 bases and J by 8 bases. The CDR3 has 14 amino acids. In germline, CDR1 is SGDLS, CDR2 YYNGEE. CDR3 in amino acids: CASSDRTGGIGYTF. DNA for the CDR3: TGTGCCAGCAGCGACCGGACAGGGGGCATAGGCTACACCTTC.

The chain is built from TRBV20-1 and TRBJ1-4; TRBD1 aligns across 11 bases. Germline values: CDR1 DFQATT, CDR2 SNEGSKA (reference sequence). The CDR3 loop spans 13 amino acids. The V gene end was trimmed by 6 bases and the J gene end by 7 bases; junction bases not matched to a gene: 4. The CDR3 reads CSAPGQGVEKLFF. CDR3 nucleotide sequence: TGCAGTGCCCCGGGACAGGGGGTTGAAAAACTGTTTTTT.

A few counts support this clonotype. The V and J genes are TRBV12-3 or TRBV12-4 and TRBJ2-5; possibly TRBD1 for D (6 bases). The length of the CDR3 is 15 residues. The V gene lost 5 bases and the J gene lost 0 bases, with 13 bases spanning the gap. Here the CDR3 reads CASSHPRTDQETQYF. The DNA for the CDR3 is TGTGCCAGCAGTCACCCTCGGACAGACCAAGAGACCCAGTACTTC.

This clonotype was seen a handful of times. The chain couples TRBV7-9 to TRBJ1-5; the D gene is possibly TRBD1 (5 bases). V lost 1 base, J lost 9 bases, and 10 bases lay in between. This CDR3 region has 13 residues. Germline V CDR1 and CDR2: SEHNR, FQNEAQ (reference sequence). CDR3 in amino acids: CASSLGQFMPQHF. The CDR3 DNA reads TGTGCCAGCAGCTTAGGACAGTTCATGCCCCAGCATTTT.

The table lists this clonotype with a few counts. V usage is TRBV7-8 and J usage is TRBJ2-1; no definite D call. The CDR3 contains 14 residues. The germline V gene has CDR1 SGHVS and CDR2 FQNEAQ. V lost 0 bases to trimming and J lost 6 bases, with 9 bases between them. This chain's CDR3 is CASSLASNINEQFF. In nucleotides, the CDR3 is TGTGCCAGCAGCTTAGCGTCAAATATCAATGAGCAGTTCTTC.

This clonotype was counted a few times. V is TRBV7-3 and J is TRBJ2-6; D uncertain. From germline, CDR1 is SGHTA and CDR2 FQGTGA. With 8 bases removed from V and 2 bases from J, the gap between germline ends came to 13 bases. The CDR3 is made up of 15 amino acids. The CDR3 spells CASDFDGAGANVLTF. The CDR3 region has the DNA TGTGCCAGCGACTTCGACGGTGCTGGGGCCAACGTCCTGACTTTC. The full variable domain, rest sourced from reference TRBV7-3 and TRBJ2-6, is GAGVSQTPSNKVTEKGKYVELRCDPISGHTALYWYRQSLGQGPEFLIYFQGTGAADDSGLPNDRFFAVRPEGSVSTLKIQRTERGDSAVYLCASDFDGAGANVLTFGAGSRLTVL.

This chain connects TRBV5-1 to TRBJ2-5; D remains ambiguous. Germline assignment: CDR1 SGHRS and CDR2 YFSETQ. The V end was cut by 1 base, the J end by 2 bases, with 12 bases between. CDR3 length equals 15 residues. In DNA, the CDR3 is TGCGCCAGCAGCTTGACGGGCACCATGCAAGAGACCCAGTACTTC. It codes for CASSLTGTMQETQYF.

Worth noting for this clonotype: This may be a read error: a much more frequent sequence differs by one nucleotide. The chain has TRBV21-1 and TRBJ2-5. The J call may be incorrect, as the DNA end agrees better with TRBJ2-1. TRBV21-1 is marked as a pseudogene. The CDR3 sequence is 13 residues long. The CDR3 region has the DNA TGTGCCAGCACCTCTTACGTAACAGAGACCCAGTTCTTC. It specifies CASTSYVTETQFF.

This clonotype was picked up a small number of times. The V call is TRBV4-3, the J call TRBJ2-5; D tentatively fits TRBD1 or TRBD2 (5 bases each). Trimming removed 1 base from V and 4 bases from J, with 13 bases in between. The germline gives CDR1 LGHNA, CDR2 YSLEER. The CDR3 has 15 amino acids. Written as DNA, the CDR3 is TGCGCCAGCAGCCAAGGCCCGGGGCTACGAGAGACCCAGTACTTC. This codes for CASSQGPGLRETQYF.

This rearrangement joins TRBV24-1 to TRBJ2-5; D unresolved. The end of the DNA aligns better with TRBJ2-7, so the J call may be wrong. This CDR3 has 11 residues. Germline CDR1 is KGHDR and CDR2 is SFDVKD. The CDR3 reads CATSDVYEQYF. CDR3 nucleotides: TGTGCCACCAGTGACGTCTACGAGCAGTACTTC.

This clonotype appeared a few times. The chain couples TRBV29-1 to TRBJ2-5; 8 nucleotides agree with TRBD1. Germline V gene data show CDR1 as SQVTM and CDR2 as ANQGSEA. The V segment lost 0 bases and the J segment 11 bases; nucleotides outside the gene matches: 11. The CDR3 has 14 residues. CDR3 sequence reads: CSVEDRQGSSEQYF. CDR3 coding DNA: TGCAGCGTTGAAGATCGACAGGGGTCGAGTGAGCAGTACTTC.

This clonotype was seen many times. This chain uses TRBV29-1 with TRBJ2-1; the match to TRBD2 covers 14 bases. Looked up from germline, CDR1 is SQVTM and CDR2 is ANQGSEA. Losses at the gene ends were 6 bases for V and 13 bases for J; bases not matched to a gene: 5. The CDR3 runs 12 residues. CDR3 DNA: TGCAGCGTAGGGACTAGCGGGGGCATACAGTTCTTC. The encoded protein is CSVGTSGGIQFF.

The V and J genes are TRBV29-1 and TRBJ2-1; a possible D gene is TRBD1 (7 bases). Near its end, the DNA agrees better with TRBJ2-7, so the J call may be wrong. CDR3 length: 13 amino acids. Per the germline V gene, CDR1 is SQVTM and CDR2 is ANQGSEA. In DNA form, the CDR3 reads TGCAGCGTCCAGGGGGGATCCTACAATGAGCAGTACTTC. It yields the protein CSVQGGSYNEQYF.

The gene calls are TRBV7-9 and TRBJ1-1; no clear D gene. Germline assignment: CDR1 SEHNR and CDR2 FQNEAQ (reference sequence). The CDR3 totals 15 residues. Trimming took 5 bases from V and 8 from J, leaving 21 bases between them. The CDR3 nucleotides are TGTGCCAGCAGCGTCGGGTCAGGCGTCTTCCCGGAAGCTTTCTTT. It is translated as CASSVGSGVFPEAFF.

The chain has TRBV12-3 or TRBV12-4 and TRBJ2-3; D is possibly TRBD1 (6 bases). The CDR3 has 13 residues. V lost 5 bases to trimming and J lost 8 bases, with 14 bases between them. This chain's CDR3 is CASSHRVESTQYF. The CDR3 nucleotides read TGTGCCAGCAGTCACAGGGTTGAGAGTACGCAGTATTTT.

This clonotype was seen many times. This CDR3 reads CASSYNRDREDTQYF. The CDR3 DNA sequence: TGTGCCAGCAGCTACAACCGGGACAGGGAAGATACGCAGTATTTT. V usage is TRBV7-8 and J usage is TRBJ2-3, with 9 bases that match TRBD1. V lost 4 bases and J lost 5; bases outside the gene matches: 7. Germline assignment: CDR1 SGHVS and CDR2 FQNEAQ. This CDR3 has 15 residues.

The V and J genes are TRBV9 and TRBJ1-1, with 9 bases fitting TRBD1. Germline trimming cut 3 bases from V and 3 bases from J; bases unmatched to any gene: 6. This CDR3 has 15 residues. The germline V gene has CDR1 SGDLS and CDR2 YYNGEE. CDR3 loop: CASSATGGEYTEAFF. CDR3 coding DNA: TGTGCCAGCAGCGCGACAGGGGGGGAGTACACTGAAGCTTTCTTT.

The rearrangement links TRBV6-5 to TRBJ1-2; 8 bases align to TRBD1. Trimming cost V 5 bases and J 8 bases; bases outside gene matches: 10. Germline-derived CDR1 and CDR2 are MNHEY and SVGAGI. This CDR3 contains 14 residues. In nucleotides, the CDR3 is TGTGCCAGCAGTGACAGGGGATATTTCGGGGGCTACACCTTC. Translation: CASSDRGYFGGYTF.